This T cell receptor (beta chain) was sequenced in a study of blood T cell repertoires in COVID-19. Study background: Donors in the United States, Italy and Spain gave samples during acute or convalescent COVID-19. The cDNA or gDNA used as material had been derived from T cells, B-cell-depleted T cells, or PBMCs.

The CDR3 totals 14 residues. Original methodology: Estimates of nucleated cell counts were drawn from the amplification of reference gene primers. Only in-frame clones appear in the TCRdb table, and some are missing; sequencing was by immunoSEQ multiplex PCR. V, J and clone size reflect that table, while D and trimming were determined from the DNA. Among 55,000 to 65,000 clones listed, 75% to 80% were seen once. The sequenced sample was peripheral blood. The V call is TRBV21-1, the J call TRBJ1-5. TRBV21-1 has pseudogene status. This TCR was sampled from a human donor in a cohort sampled during active COVID-19. In nucleotides, the CDR3 is TGTGCCAGCATTTTAGACTGCCTCCTGTGGCCCCAGCATTTT. Translated: CASILDCLLWPQHF.